Listed below are T cell receptor beta chains from one sample, sequenced in a study of cytomegalovirus exposure and HLA in healthy donors. Only in-frame clones appear in the TCRdb table, and some are missing; sequencing was by immunoSEQ multiplex PCR. Of around 160,000 clones in the sample, roughly two thirds were seen once. Sample: PBMCs. The source of these receptors is a woman between 18 and 30 years old in good health and CMV-seropositive. The CDR3 runs from the conserved cysteine through the conserved F or W. The D gene is left open where the match is weak. Clone size is not always given. Where it is, it says once, few, many or a class for expanded clones.

clone_size: NA; v_call: TRBV30; d_call: NA; j_call: TRBJ2-3; cdr3_aa: CAWSPPWGVGGTDTQYF; cdr3_nt: TGTGCCTGGAGTCCCCCCTGGGGGGTAGGGGGCACAGATACGCAGTATTTT
clone_size: NA; v_call: TRBV5-4; d_call: TRBD2; j_call: TRBJ2-7; cdr3_aa: CASSPGLGGLEQYF; cdr3_nt: TGTGCCAGCAGCCCGGGACTAGGAGGCTTAGAGCAGTACTTC
clone_size: NA; v_call: TRBV4-1; d_call: TRBD2; j_call: TRBJ2-5; cdr3_aa: CASSSSGRALETQYF; cdr3_nt: TGCGCCAGCAGTTCTAGCGGGAGGGCCTTGGAGACCCAGTACTTC
clone_size: NA; v_call: TRBV6-1; d_call: TRBD1; j_call: TRBJ2-5; cdr3_aa: CASSEATGGRKTQYF; cdr3_nt: TGTGCCAGCAGTGAAGCGACAGGGGGCCGGAAGACCCAGTACTTC
clone_size: NA; v_call: TRBV10-2; d_call: NA; j_call: TRBJ1-2; cdr3_aa: CASREGGEANYGYTF; cdr3_nt: TGCGCCAGCAGAGAGGGGGGGGAAGCTAACTATGGCTACACCTTC
clone_size: NA; v_call: TRBV7-6; d_call: NA; j_call: TRBJ1-4; cdr3_aa: CASSRGGNEKLFF; cdr3_nt: TGTGCCAGCAGCCGAGGGGGAAATGAAAAACTGTTTTTT
clone_size: NA; v_call: TRBV15; d_call: TRBD2; j_call: TRBJ2-1; cdr3_aa: CATSRQGGLAGELSEQFF; cdr3_nt: TGTGCCACCAGCAGGCAGGGGGGTTTAGCGGGAGAGCTGAGTGAGCAGTTCTTC
clone_size: NA; v_call: TRBV30; d_call: NA; j_call: TRBJ1-1; cdr3_aa: CAWSAGTKMNTEAFF; cdr3_nt: TGTGCCTGGAGTGCGGGGACTAAAATGAACACTGAAGCTTTCTTT
clone_size: few; v_call: TRBV6-1; d_call: NA; j_call: TRBJ2-1; cdr3_aa: CASGKGGGRVNEQFF; cdr3_nt: TGTGCCAGCGGGAAGGGGGGAGGGCGAGTCAATGAGCAGTTCTTC
clone_size: NA; v_call: TRBV18; d_call: TRBD1; j_call: TRBJ1-1; cdr3_aa: CASSPQGALSEAFF; cdr3_nt: TGTGCCAGCTCACCTCAGGGGGCGTTAAGTGAAGCTTTCTTT
clone_size: NA; v_call: TRBV20-1; d_call: NA; j_call: TRBJ1-2; cdr3_aa: CSARTDGYTF; cdr3_nt: TGCAGTGCTAGAACAGATGGCTACACCTTC
clone_size: NA; v_call: TRBV18; d_call: TRBD1; j_call: TRBJ1-1; cdr3_aa: CASSPQGTGVSLNTEAFF; cdr3_nt: TGTGCCAGCTCACCACAGGGGACAGGGGTTAGTCTGAACACTGAAGCTTTCTTT